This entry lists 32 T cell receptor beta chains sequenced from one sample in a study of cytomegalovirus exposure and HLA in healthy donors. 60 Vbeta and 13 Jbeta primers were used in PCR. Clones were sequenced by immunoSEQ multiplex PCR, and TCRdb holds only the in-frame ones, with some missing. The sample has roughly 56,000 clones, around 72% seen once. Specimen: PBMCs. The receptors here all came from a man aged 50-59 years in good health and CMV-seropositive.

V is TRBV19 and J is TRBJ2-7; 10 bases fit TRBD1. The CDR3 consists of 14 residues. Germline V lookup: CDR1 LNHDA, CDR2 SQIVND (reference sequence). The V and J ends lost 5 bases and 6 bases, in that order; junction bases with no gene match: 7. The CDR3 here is CASSRPGDRGEQYF. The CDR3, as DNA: TGTGCCAGTAGTCGGCCCGGGGACAGGGGCGAGCAGTACTTC.

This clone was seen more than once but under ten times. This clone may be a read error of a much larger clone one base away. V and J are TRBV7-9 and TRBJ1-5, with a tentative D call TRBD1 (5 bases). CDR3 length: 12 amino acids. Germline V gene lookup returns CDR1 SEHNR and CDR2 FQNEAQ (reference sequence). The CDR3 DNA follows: TGTGCCAGCAGTCAGGGCAATCCGCCCCAGCATTTT. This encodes CASSQGNPPQHF.

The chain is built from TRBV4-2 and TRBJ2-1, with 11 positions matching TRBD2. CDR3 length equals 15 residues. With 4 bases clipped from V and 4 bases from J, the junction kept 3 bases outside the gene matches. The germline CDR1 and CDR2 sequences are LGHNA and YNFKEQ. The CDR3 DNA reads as TGTGCCAGCAGCCCAGGACTAGCGGGTTACAATGAGCAGTTCTTC. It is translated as CASSPGLAGYNEQFF.

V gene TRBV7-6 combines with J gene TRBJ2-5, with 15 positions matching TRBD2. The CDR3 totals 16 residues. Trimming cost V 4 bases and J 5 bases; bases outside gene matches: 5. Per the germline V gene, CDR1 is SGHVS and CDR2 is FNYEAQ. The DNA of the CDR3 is TGTGCCAGCAGCTCAGGACTAGCGGGGGGGCGGGAGACCCAGTACTTC. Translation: CASSSGLAGGRETQYF.

The CDR3 nucleotides read TGTGCCAGCAGCTACAACACAGGGGGCTCTAACACCATATATTTT. The encoded protein is CASSYNTGGSNTIYF. The V and J genes are TRBV13 and TRBJ1-3; 9 bases align to TRBD1. The V and J ends lost 4 bases and 7 bases, in that order; junction bases with no gene match: 8. The CDR3 is 15 residues long. Looked up from germline, CDR1 is PRHDT and CDR2 is FYEKMQ (reference sequence).

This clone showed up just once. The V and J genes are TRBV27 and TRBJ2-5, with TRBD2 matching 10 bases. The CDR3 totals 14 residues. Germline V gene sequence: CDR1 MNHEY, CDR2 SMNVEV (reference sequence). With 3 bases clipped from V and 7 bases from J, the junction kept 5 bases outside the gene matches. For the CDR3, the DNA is TGTGCCAGCAGTTTCTCTAGCGGGGGCGGGACCCAGTACTTC. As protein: CASSFSSGGGTQYF.

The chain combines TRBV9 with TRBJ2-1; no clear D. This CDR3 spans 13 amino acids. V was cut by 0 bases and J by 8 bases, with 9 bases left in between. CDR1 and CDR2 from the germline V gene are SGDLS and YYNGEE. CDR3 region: CASSVGLSYEQFF. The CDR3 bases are TGTGCCAGCAGCGTAGGACTTAGCTATGAGCAGTTCTTC.

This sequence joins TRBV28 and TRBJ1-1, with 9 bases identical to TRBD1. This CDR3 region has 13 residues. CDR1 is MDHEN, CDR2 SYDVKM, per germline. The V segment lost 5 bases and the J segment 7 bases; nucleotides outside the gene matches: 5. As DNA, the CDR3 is TGTGCCAGCAGTCCAACGGACAGGGGTGAAGCTTTCTTT. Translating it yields CASSPTDRGEAFF. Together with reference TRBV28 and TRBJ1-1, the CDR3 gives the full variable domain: DVKVTQSSRYLVKRTGEKVFLECVQDMDHENMFWYRQDPGLGLRLIYFSYDVKMKEKGDIPEGYSVSREKKERFSLILESASTNQTSMYLCASSPTDRGEAFFGQGTRLTVV.

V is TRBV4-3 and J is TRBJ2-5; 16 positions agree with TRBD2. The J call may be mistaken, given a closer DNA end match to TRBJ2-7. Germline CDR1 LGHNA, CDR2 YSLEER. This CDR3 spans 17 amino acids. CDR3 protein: CASSYGTSGRAAYEQYF. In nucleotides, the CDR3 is TGCGCCAGCAGTTACGGGACTAGCGGGAGGGCCGCCTACGAGCAGTACTTC.

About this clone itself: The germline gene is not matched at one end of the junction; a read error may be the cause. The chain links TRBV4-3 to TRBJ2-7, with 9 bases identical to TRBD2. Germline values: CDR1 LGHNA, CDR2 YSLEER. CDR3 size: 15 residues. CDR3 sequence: CASGQTTSGSYEQYF. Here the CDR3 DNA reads TGCGCCAGCGGCCAAACGACTAGCGGCTCCTACGAGCAGTACTTC.

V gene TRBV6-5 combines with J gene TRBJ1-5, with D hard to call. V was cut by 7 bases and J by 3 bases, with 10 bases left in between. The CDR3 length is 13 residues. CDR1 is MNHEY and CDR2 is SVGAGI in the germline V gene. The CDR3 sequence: CASTRGYNQPQHF. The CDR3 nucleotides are TGTGCCAGCACTAGAGGGTACAATCAGCCCCAGCATTTT.

Written as DNA, the CDR3 is TGCGCCAGCAGCCAAGGGGCGGTTTACGAGGGGACCCAGTACTTC. It specifies CASSQGAVYEGTQYF. The rearrangement links TRBV4-1 to TRBJ2-5, with a possible D match to TRBD2 (5 bases). CDR3 length: 15 residues. The V and J ends lost 1 base and 7 bases respectively, with 16 bases between them. Germline CDR1 reads MGHRA; CDR2 reads YSYEKL.

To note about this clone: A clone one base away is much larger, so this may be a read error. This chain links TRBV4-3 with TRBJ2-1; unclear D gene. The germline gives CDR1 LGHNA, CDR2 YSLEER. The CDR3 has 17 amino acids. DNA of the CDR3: TGCTCCAGCTGCCAAGAGATGATCGTACTCATCTACAATGAGCAGTTCTTC. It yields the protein CSSCQEMIVLIYNEQFF.

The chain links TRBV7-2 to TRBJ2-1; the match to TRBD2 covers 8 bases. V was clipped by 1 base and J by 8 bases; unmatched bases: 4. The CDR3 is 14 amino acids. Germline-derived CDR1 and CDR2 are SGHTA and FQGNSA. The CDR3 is CASSLDGRVHEQFF. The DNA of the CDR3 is TGTGCCAGCAGCTTAGACGGGAGGGTCCATGAGCAGTTCTTC.

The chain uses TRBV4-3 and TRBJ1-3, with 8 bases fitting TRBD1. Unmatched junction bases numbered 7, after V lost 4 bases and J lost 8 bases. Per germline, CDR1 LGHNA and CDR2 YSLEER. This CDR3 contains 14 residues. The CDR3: CASSPLTGGDTIYF. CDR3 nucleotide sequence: TGCGCCAGCAGCCCACTCACAGGGGGAGACACCATATATTTT.

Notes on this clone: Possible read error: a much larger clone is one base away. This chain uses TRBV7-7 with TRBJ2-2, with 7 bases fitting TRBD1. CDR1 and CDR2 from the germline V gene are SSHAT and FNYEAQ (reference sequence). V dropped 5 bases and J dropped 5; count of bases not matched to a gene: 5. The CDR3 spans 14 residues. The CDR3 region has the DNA TGTGCCAGCAGCCCACAGGGGATGACCGGGGAGCTGTTTTTT. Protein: CASSPQGMTGELFF.

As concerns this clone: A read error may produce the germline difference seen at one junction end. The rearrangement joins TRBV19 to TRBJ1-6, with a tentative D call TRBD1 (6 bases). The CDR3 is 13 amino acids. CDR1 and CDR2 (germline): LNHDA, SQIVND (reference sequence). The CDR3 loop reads CASRDTGDSPLYF. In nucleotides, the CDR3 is TGTGCCAGCCGGGACACGGGCGATTCACCCCTCTACTTT.

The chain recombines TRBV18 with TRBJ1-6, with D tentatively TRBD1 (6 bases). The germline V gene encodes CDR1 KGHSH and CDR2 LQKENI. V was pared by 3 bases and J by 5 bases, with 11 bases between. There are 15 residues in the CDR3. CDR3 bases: TGTGCCAGCTCACCGGACAGTTTGGATAATTCACCCCTCCACTTT. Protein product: CASSPDSLDNSPLHF.

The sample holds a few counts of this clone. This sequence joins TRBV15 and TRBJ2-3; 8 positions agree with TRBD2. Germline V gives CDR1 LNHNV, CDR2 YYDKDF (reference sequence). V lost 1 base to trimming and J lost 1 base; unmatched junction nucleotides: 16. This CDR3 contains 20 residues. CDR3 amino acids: CATSRARGRGATYRTDTQYF. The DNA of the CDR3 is TGTGCCACCAGCAGAGCCCGCGGGCGGGGGGCCACATACCGCACAGATACGCAGTATTTT.

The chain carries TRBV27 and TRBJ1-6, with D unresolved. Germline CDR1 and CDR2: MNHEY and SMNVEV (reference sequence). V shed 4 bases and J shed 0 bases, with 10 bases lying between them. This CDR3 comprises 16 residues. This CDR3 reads CASSSMRNSYNSPLHF. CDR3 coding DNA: TGTGCCAGCAGTTCCATGAGAAACTCCTATAATTCACCCCTCCACTTT.

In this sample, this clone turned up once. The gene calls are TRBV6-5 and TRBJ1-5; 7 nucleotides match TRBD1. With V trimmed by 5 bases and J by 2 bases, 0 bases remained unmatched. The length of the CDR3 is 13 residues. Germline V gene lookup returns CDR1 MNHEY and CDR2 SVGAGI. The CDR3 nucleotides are TGTGCCAGCAGTAGGGGGCGCAATCAGCCCCAGCATTTT. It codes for CASSRGRNQPQHF.

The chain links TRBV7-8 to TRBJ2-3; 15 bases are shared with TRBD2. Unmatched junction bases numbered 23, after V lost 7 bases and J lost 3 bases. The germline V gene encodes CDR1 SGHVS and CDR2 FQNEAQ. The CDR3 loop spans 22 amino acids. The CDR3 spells CASTLTAIPRTSGGVGTDTQYF. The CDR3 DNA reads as TGTGCCAGCACCCTTACCGCAATACCTAGGACTAGCGGGGGGGTGGGGACAGATACGCAGTATTTT.

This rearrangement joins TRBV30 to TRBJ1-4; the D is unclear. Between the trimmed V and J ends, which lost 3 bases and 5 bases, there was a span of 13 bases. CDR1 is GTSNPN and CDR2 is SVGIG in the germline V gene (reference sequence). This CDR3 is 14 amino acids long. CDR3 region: CAWRKGSPNEKLFF. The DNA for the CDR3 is TGTGCCTGGAGAAAAGGGAGCCCAAATGAAAAACTGTTTTTT.

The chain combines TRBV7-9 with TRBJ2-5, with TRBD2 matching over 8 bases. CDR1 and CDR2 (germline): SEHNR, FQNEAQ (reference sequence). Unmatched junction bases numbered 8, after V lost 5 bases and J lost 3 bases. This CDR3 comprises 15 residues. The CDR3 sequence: CASSGPGTSKETQYF. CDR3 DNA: TGTGCCAGCAGCGGACCCGGGACTAGTAAAGAGACCCAGTACTTC.

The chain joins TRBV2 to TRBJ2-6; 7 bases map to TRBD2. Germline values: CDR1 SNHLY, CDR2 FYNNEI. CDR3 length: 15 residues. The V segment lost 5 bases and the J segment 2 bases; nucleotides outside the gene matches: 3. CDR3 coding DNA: TGTGCCAGCAGTTTCGGACTAGCTGGGGCCAACGTCCTGACTTTC. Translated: CASSFGLAGANVLTF.

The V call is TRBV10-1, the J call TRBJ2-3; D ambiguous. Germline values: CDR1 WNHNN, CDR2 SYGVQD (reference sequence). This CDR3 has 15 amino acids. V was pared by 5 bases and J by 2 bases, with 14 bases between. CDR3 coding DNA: TGCGCCAGCAGTAAACAGAGCATTTCCACAGATACGCAGTATTTT. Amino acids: CASSKQSISTDTQYF.

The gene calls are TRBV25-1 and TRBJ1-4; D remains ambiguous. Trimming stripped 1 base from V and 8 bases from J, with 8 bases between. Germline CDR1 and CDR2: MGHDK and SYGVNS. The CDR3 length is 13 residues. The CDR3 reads CASSEFRWEKLFF. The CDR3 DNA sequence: TGTGCCAGCAGTGAATTCAGGTGGGAAAAACTGTTTTTT.

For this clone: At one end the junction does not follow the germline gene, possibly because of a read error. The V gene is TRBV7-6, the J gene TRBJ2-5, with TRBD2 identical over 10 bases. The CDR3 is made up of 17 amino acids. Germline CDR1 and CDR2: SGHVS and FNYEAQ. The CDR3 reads CVSSFGPLAGVGETQYF. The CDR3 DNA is TGTGTCAGCAGCTTCGGACCCCTAGCGGGAGTAGGAGAGACCCAGTACTTC. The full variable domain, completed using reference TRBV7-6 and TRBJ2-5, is GAGVSQSPRYKVTKRGQDVALRCDPISGHVSLYWYRQALGQGPEFLTYFNYEAQQDKSGLPNDRFSAERPEGSISTLTIQRTEQRDSAMYRCVSSFGPLAGVGETQYFGPGTRLLVL.

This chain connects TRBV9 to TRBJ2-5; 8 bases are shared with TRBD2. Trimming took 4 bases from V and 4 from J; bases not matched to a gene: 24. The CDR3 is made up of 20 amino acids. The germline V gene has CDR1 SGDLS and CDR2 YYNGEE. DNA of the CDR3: TGTGCCAGCAGCCCGAATCGCAAAATTAGCGGGGTGATAAGGAGAGAGACCCAGTACTTC. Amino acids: CASSPNRKISGVIRRETQYF.

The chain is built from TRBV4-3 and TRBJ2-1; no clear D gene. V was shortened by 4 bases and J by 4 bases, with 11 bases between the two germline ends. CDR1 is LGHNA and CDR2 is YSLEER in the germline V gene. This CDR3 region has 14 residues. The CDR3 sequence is CASSPPLPYNEQFF. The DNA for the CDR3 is TGCGCCAGCAGCCCCCCTCTCCCTTACAATGAGCAGTTCTTC.

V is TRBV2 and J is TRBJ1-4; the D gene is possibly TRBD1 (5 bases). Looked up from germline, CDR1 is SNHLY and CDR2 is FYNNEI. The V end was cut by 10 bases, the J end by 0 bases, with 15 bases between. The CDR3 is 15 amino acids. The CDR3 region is CAIQQDTSTNEKLFF. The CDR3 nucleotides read TGTGCCATCCAACAGGATACCTCAACTAATGAAAAACTGTTTTTT.

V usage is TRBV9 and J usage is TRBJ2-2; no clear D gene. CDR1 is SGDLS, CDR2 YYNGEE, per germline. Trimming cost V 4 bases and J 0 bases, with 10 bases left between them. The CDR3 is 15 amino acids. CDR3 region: CASSSRLANTGELFF. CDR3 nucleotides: TGTGCCAGCAGCTCGAGGCTAGCGAACACCGGGGAGCTGTTTTTT.